This entry features one TCR beta chain sequence. Its target is not known. This record comes from a study of T cells expressing NK-cell markers. Study in general: The sequencing cohort of eight donors included seven HCMV-seropositive individuals and one seronegative individual.

Study-level findings and limits: Dominance of the CD3+CD56-NKG2C+ fraction by these clonotypes also held in four donors. Top CD8+ clonotypes included the dominant CD3+CD56+NKG2C+ clonotypes in a handful of donors.

TCRdb re-called the 5' RACE reads, yielding one record per CDR3 amino acid sequence without DNA. The ten top clones account for approximately 11%, within a sample of about 370,000 distinct CDR3 sequences. Per germline, CDR1 SGHKS and CDR2 YYEKEE (reference sequence). CDR3 size: 15 residues. This chain uses TRBV5-5 with TRBJ2-7; TCRdb returns TRBD2, unconfirmable since there is no DNA. The sequencing sample was made of blood T cells: a sorted CD56 or NKG2C T cell subset, CD4+ or CD8+ T cells, or bulk PBMC T cells (not recorded which). This sequence was found in a woman aged 45-65 years in good health. The CDR3 loop is CASSILAGIYYEQYF.